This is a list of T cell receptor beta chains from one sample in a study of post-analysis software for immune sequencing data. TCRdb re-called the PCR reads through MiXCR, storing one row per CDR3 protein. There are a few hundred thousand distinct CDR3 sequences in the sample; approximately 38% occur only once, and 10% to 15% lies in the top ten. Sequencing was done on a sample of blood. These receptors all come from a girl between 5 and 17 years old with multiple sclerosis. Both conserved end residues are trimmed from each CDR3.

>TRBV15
ATSSTAGETQY
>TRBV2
ASSPVGLAGVNEQF
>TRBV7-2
ASSFGLAPNEQF
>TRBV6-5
ASSYSTGEGCT
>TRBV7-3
ASSLMTGVYNEQF
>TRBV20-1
SAVGQGAYEQY
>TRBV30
AWRSTGHPPTDTQY
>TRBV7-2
ASSPQGIEQF
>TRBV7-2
ASSLVSGGLYQETQY
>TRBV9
ASSVSASDTQY
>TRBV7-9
ASSLIKGLGNTEAF
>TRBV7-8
ASTQEGGTNTEAF
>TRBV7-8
ASSLAPGQGYQETQY
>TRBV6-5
ASRRDSRGGYEQF
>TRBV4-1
ASSQEGLFPYEQY
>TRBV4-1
ASSPGPSIVVYEQF
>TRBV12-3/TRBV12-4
ASSLRRSRSEDYGYT
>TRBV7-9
ASSLSGGTGSYEQY
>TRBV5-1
ASRGGNQETQY
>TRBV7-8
ASSLYEGTHGYT
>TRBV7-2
ASSPHRGDTQY
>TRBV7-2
ASSLAFLAGGVGTQY
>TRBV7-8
ASSLGGTGGTDTQY
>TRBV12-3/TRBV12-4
ASSIGQGAREQY
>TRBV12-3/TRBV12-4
ASSSASGGSYNEQF
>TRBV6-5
ASSYEGSAAYEQY
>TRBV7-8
ASSPQGNPGSGELF
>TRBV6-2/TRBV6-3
ASSYERLAGARSYNEQF
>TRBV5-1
ASSLVGSREGSPLH
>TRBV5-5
ASSLFGGKRDTQY